Below, one TCR beta chain is given with its context. What it binds is unknown. This record belongs to a study of T cell responses to AZD1222 COVID-19 vaccine. Study-level findings and limits: Spike-specific TCR breadth and depth went up after people got two AZD1222 doses. Seropositive status at baseline applied to only 6 or 7 AZD1222 recipients. Mostly white British, mostly female donors; authors suggested clonal diversity may be underestimated. Spike-spanning, vaccine-associated CD4 TCRs were dominant at 160-218 and 743-854.

Sequenced by immunoSEQ multiplex PCR; TCRdb stores in-frame clones only, minus some. The sample lists roughly 200,000 clones, 85% to 90% occurring once. CDR3 length: 17 amino acids. The junction had 6 bases not matched to a gene; V was cut back by 2 bases and J by 2 bases. Germline lookup yields CDR1 SGHTA and CDR2 FQGNSA. The chain employs TRBV7-2 and TRBJ2-3; 11 positions match TRBD2. The receptor was isolated from an adult in good health. Sequences were derived from peripheral blood, sampled on day 0 of AZD1222 vaccination. The CDR3 region is CASSLKLLAGDTDTQYF. CDR3 coding DNA: TGTGCCAGCAGCTTAAAACTACTAGCGGGGGACACAGATACGCAGTATTTT.